This entry concerns a single T cell receptor beta chain. This sample stems from a study of blood T cell repertoires in COVID-19. About the study: Acute-phase and convalescent COVID-19 samples originated in the United States, Italy and Spain. The analysed material was cDNA or gDNA that came from T cells, B-cell-depleted T cells, or PBMCs.

Those enrolled, adults aged roughly 18 to 89 years, came from some 25 US areas. Losses at the gene ends were 5 bases for V and 9 bases for J; bases not matched to a gene: 9. This CDR3 is 15 amino acids long. Germline V gene data show CDR1 as SGHTA and CDR2 as FQGNSA. Method: immunoSEQ multiplex PCR; TCRdb's copy keeps in-frame clones and lacks some. The sample carries about 140,000 clones, roughly 86% recorded once. Specimen: PBMCs or T cells enriched from blood (not recorded which). V and J are TRBV7-2 and TRBJ2-1; TRBD2 aligns across 11 bases. The receptor's source is a woman aged 45-65 years with acute COVID-19. CDR3 in DNA: TGTGCCAGCAGCCAGCAACTAGCGGGAGAGAGTGAGCAGTTCTTC. As protein: CASSQQLAGESEQFF.